This T cell receptor beta chain came from a study of CD8+ T cells in alopecia areata. At the level of the study: For the treated group, dosing was oral tofacitinib at 5 to 10 mg twice daily.

The treatment: oral pan-JAK inhibitor, 5-10 mg twice daily. Study outcomes and limitations: In patients, TCRs were shared less clearly than in mice, and HLA may possibly be involved. During tofacitinib treatment, many expanded lesional clones remained in scalp and blood. Sequences from scalp samples also cover resident alphabeta T cells of normal skin.

As the sequencing template, cDNA was produced by extracting RNA and reverse transcribing it. The repertoire was sequenced with immunoSEQ multiplex PCR; TCRdb's copy has only in-frame clones and lacks some. In the table there are around 290,000 clones, roughly 50% of which are singletons. Of note for this clone: Its antigen is unidentified.

The CDR3 sequence is 14 residues long. CDR1 and CDR2 from the germline V gene are GTSNPN and SVGIG (reference sequence). The ends were cut back, 2 bases at V and 4 bases at J, with 14 bases in the middle. The clonotype comes from a human donor with alopecia areata. The sequenced sample was CD4+ T cells sorted from blood, obtained at week 24, from a patient treated with tofacitinib. The chain has TRBV30 and TRBJ1-2; possibly TRBD1 for D (6 bases). The CDR3 region is CAWSLYRDSYGYTF. Here the CDR3 DNA reads TGTGCCTGGAGTCTATACAGGGATTCCTATGGCTACACCTTC. The full variable domain, with the rest looked up from reference TRBV30 and TRBJ1-2, is SQTIHQWPATLVQPVGSPLSLECTVEGTSNPNLYWYRQAAGRGLQLLFYSVGIGQISSEVPQNLSASRPQDRQFILSSKKLLLSDSGFYLCAWSLYRDSYGYTFGSGTRLTVV.